One sample yielded the 3 T cell receptor beta chains listed below, sequenced in a study of shared clonotypes between healthy human individuals. CD8 cells classed as naive were CD45RO-negative and positively selected for CCR7, excluding terminally differentiated effector memory CD45RA+ cells. Sequencing was performed with immunoSEQ multiplex PCR; in TCRdb, only in-frame clones are kept and a portion is missing. The sample has over 800,000 clones, about 91% seen once; the top ten hold around 24%. Sequenced sample: naive CD8+ T cells sorted from blood. The receptor source for this set is a man aged 25 to 45 in good health.

The J gene is TRBJ1-3, the V gene TRBV4-1; D gene uncertain. V was trimmed by 1 base and J by 7 bases, leaving 14 bases between them. Germline V gives CDR1 MGHRA, CDR2 YSYEKL. The CDR3 runs to 15 residues. This chain's CDR3 is CASSQAGWDSNTIYF. CDR3 DNA: TGCGCCAGCAGCCAAGCAGGCTGGGATAGTAACACCATATATTTT.

The chain joins TRBV18 to TRBJ2-1; D is unresolved. CDR3 length: 11 amino acids. Germline V gene data show CDR1 as KGHSH and CDR2 as LQKENI. The V end was cut by 6 bases, the J end by 5 bases, with 5 bases between. The CDR3 nucleotides are TGTGCCAGCTCCCAAAACAATGAGCAGTTCTTC. Its protein is CASSQNNEQFF.

The chain couples TRBV5-1 to TRBJ1-4; D uncertain. Germline lookup yields CDR1 SGHRS and CDR2 YFSETQ. The germline V and J ends were trimmed by 5 bases and 0 bases, with 17 bases remaining between them. The CDR3 extends over 17 amino acids. The CDR3 nucleotides are TGCGCCAGCAGGGCAGGCGTCCTGATTGCAACTAATGAAAAACTGTTTTTT. Amino acids: CASRAGVLIATNEKLFF.